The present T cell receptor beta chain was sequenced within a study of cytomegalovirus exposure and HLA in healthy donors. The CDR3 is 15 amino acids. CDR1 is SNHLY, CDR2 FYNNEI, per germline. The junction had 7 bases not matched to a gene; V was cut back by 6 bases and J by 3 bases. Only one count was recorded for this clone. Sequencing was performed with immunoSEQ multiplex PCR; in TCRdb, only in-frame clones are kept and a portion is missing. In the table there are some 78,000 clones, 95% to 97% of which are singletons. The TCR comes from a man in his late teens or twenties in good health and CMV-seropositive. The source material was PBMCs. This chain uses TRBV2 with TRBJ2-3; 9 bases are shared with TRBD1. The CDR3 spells CASRRTGVRTDTQYF. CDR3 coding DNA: TGTGCCAGCAGGAGGACAGGGGTACGGACAGATACGCAGTATTTT.